This TCR beta chain comes out of a study of shared clonotypes between healthy human individuals (dated by TCRdb to the early 2020s). About the study as a whole: A few men and two women, aged 18 to 49 years, made up the cohort. The study deeply sequenced blood TCR repertoires of roughly five healthy adults to estimate repertoire size and the extent of clonotype sharing between individuals. Libraries were prepared and TCR repertoires were sequenced by different laboratories using diverse techniques, in order to increase sequencing depth and limit assay-specific biases. Each donor's leukapheresis produced roughly between about 0.85 and 10 billion PBMCs. Beyond this particular receptor, the publication reports: Sampling was restricted to blood, and TCR repertoires in tissue are likely to differ from TCR repertoires in blood. Pairwise subsampling indicated that sequencing depth was expected to affect the degree of clonotype sharing among donors. The small number of donors limited the genetic and exposure-history diversity represented.

Donors were healthy HIV-negative adults with no recently reported acute infections or vaccinations. Only Caucasian adults living in Nashville, Tennessee, USA were represented among the donors. For unsorted samples, tens of millions of PBMCs were counted, and genomic DNA was extracted using the QIAamp DNA Blood Mini kit. Blood was obtained by leukapheresis, after which PBMCs were separated by Ficoll-Histopaque density gradient centrifugation and cryopreserved in liquid nitrogen vapor phase. Concerning this clone itself: The antigen it recognizes is unknown. Base qualities are not provided; no much larger clone lies one nucleotide away.

The CDR1 and CDR2 encoded by the germline V gene (reference sequence) are GTSNPN and SVGIG. From cysteine to phenylalanine, the CDR3 is 15 amino acids long. Of the read, only the CDR3 DNA is kept; its 45 bases are in frame from base 1. V is trimmed back by 1 base and J by 3 bases, and the junction contains 7 bases that no gene match accounts for. TCR CDR3 regions were amplified from genomic DNA by multiplex PCR using the deep immunoSEQ assay. Extracted genomic DNA from each cell subset was spread evenly across all wells of several immunoSEQ 96-well plates, with each plate serving as a replicate. For unsorted PBMC, around 0.3 ug genomic DNA, equal to 25,000 to 35,000 T cell genomes, was loaded into each replicate PCR. Ten immunoSEQ deep assay plates were used to sequence unsorted PBMC genomic DNA. Purified libraries were quantified with a Qubit 3.0 fluorometer, sized on a Bioanalyzer 2100, and re-quantified with the KAPA Library Quantification kit. Each immunoSEQ 96-well plate was sequenced on its own single-read 150-cycle Illumina NextSeq 550 flow cell. Concerning the study's data processing: The immunoSEQ output contained only junctional sequences without quality scores, so filtering could not match that applied to full-length reads. Sequences were annotated with PyIR, a Python wrapper for IgBLAST v1.9, using IMGT germline references to assign V/J genes and CDR3. Reads were filtered out if the reads had weak V/J assignments (E-value above 1e-6), no CDR3, stop codons, out-of-frame junctions, or ambiguous translated residues. V3J clonotypes were defined as sequences sharing an identical inferred V gene, J gene, and CDR3 amino acid sequence. Percentage overlap between repertoires was computed as shared unique clonotypes divided by the size of the smaller repertoire. Richness of each repertoire was evaluated using RTK rarefaction, the Chao1 estimator, and Recon v2.1 estimates of unobserved clonotypes. As stored in TCRdb, this immuneACCESS dataset retains in-frame rearrangements with V and J assigned. A fraction of the clones does not appear; measured against another copy, unresolved V genes explain less than half of the discrepancy, and the remainder lacks a known reason. That table supplies the V and J calls and clone size; D and trimming were determined from the DNA. Recorded for this sample are about 520,000 clones; 81% of them occurred a single time. The ten most abundant clones make up approximately 11% of the sample.

This TCR was sampled from a woman between 40 and 55 years old in good health. Some clones in this sample may be carry-over from other donors' samples. The rearranged segments are TRBV30 and TRBJ2-5, and 8 bases in between align with TRBD1. Sequencing was performed on PBMCs. The nucleotides are TGTGCCTGGAGTGGGGCAGGGGGCGTTAAAGAGACCCAGTACTTC. This is translated as CAWSGAGGVKETQYF.